What follows is one TCR beta chain and its context. As yet, its antigen is unknown. The entry originates in a study of identical twins. Study-level points and caveats: Among beta out-of-frame sequences, excess sharing between twins appeared weaker.

This CDR3 has 14 amino acids. CDR1 is LNHNV, CDR2 YYDKDF, per germline (reference sequence). Trimming shortened V by 4 bases and J by 3 bases, and 12 bases separated the two germline ends. TCRdb fed the 5' RACE reads into MiXCR, producing one record per CDR3 protein. The table lists 450,000 or so distinct CDR3 sequences, 20% to 25% of them singletons. These data also featured in a second study, about T cells expressing NK-cell markers. That report adds: The CD3+CD56-NKG2C+ fraction of several donors was likewise dominated by these clonotypes.

This TCR was recovered from a woman aged 18-29 years in good health. The rearrangement links TRBV15 to TRBJ1-1, with D possibly being TRBD1 (6 bases). The material sequenced was CD4+ T cells sorted from blood. The DNA for the CDR3 is TGTGCCACCAGCATACAGGGCGGGTACACTGAAGCTTTCTTT. Protein sequence: CATSIQGGYTEAFF.